This paragraph covers one T cell receptor beta chain sequence. This record comes from a study of technical replicates of blood from four donors. Clones were sequenced by immunoSEQ multiplex PCR, and TCRdb holds only the in-frame ones, with some missing. Counted here are roughly 100,000 clones, less than 96% occurring once; the ten biggest clones make up about 0.39%. Material for sequencing was T cells isolated from PBMCs. This TCR was recovered from a human donor in good health.

The CDR3 protein is CASRLGHLNTEAFF. The CDR3 DNA follows: TGTGCCAGCAGATTAGGACACCTGAACACTGAAGCTTTCTTT. The genes are TRBV28 and TRBJ1-1; tentatively, D is TRBD1 (5 bases). The V gene's germline CDR1 is MDHEN and CDR2 SYDVKM. CDR3 size: 14 residues. V was shortened by 6 bases and J by 0 bases, with 11 bases between the two germline ends. Complete variable domain (other parts from reference TRBV28 and TRBJ1-1): DVKVTQSSRYLVKRTGEKVFLECVQDMDHENMFWYRQDPGLGLRLIYFSYDVKMKEKGDIPEGYSVSREKKERFSLILESASTNQTSMYLCASRLGHLNTEAFFGQGTRLTVV.